These T cell receptor beta chains were read from a single sample in a study of blood T cells in healthy people across ages. TCRdb re-called the 5' RACE reads with MiXCR, one entry per CDR3 protein. The sample shows some 940,000 distinct CDR3 sequences, 25% to 30% of them seen only once. These same records also appear under a second study, on T cells of mothers and their children.

Sequencing was performed on blood. The receptors originated from a woman in her forties in good health. The CDR3 runs from the conserved cysteine through the conserved F or W. The D gene is left open where the match is weak. Clone size is stated in some rows and not others, as once, few, many or a class when expanded.

d_gene,v_gene,j_gene,abundance,CDR3aa,CDR3nt
TRBD2,TRBV6-5,TRBJ2-4,NA,CASSYGGGAGNEQYF,TGTGCCAGCAGTTACGGCGGGGGGGCCGGCAATGAGCAGTACTTC
NA,TRBV7-2,TRBJ2-4,NA,CASSPNREAQYF,TGTGCCAGCAGCCCGAACAGGGAGGCTCAGTACTTC
NA,TRBV29-1,TRBJ2-5,NA,CSVDATFQETQYF,TGCAGCGTTGACGCAACCTTCCAAGAGACCCAGTACTTC
NA,TRBV6-1,TRBJ1-2,NA,CASRGPGGNSGGNYGYTF,TGTGCCAGCAGAGGCCCTGGGGGAAACAGCGGTGGGAACTATGGCTACACCTTC
NA,TRBV7-9,TRBJ2-1,NA,CASSQTVDYYEQFF,TGTGCCAGCAGCCAAACGGTGGATTACTACGAGCAGTTCTTC
NA,TRBV18,TRBJ2-1,NA,CASSPFMRTYDEQFF,TGTGCCAGCTCACCCTTCATGAGAACGTACGATGAGCAGTTCTTC
TRBD2,TRBV20-1,TRBJ2-3,NA,CSARDRERGSPTDTQYF,TGCAGTGCTAGAGATCGTGAGCGGGGTTCTCCCACAGATACGCAGTATTTT
TRBD2,TRBV29-1,TRBJ2-3,few,CSGGGRTNTDTQYF,TGCAGCGGGGGGGGACGGACCAACACAGATACGCAGTATTTT
NA,TRBV7-2,TRBJ2-5,NA,CASSLVGGWRGGTQYF,TGTGCCAGCAGCTTAGTGGGGGGTTGGAGAGGGGGGACCCAGTACTTC
NA,TRBV12-3/TRBV12-4,TRBJ2-7,NA,CASSKQGTIYEQYF,TGTGCCAGTTCGAAGCAGGGGACAATTTACGAGCAGTACTTC
NA,TRBV12-3/TRBV12-4,TRBJ2-1,NA,CASSGTQAYNEQFF,TGTGCCAGCAGCGGGACACAAGCCTACAATGAGCAGTTCTTC
TRBD1,TRBV4-3,TRBJ1-5,NA,CASSQGRGKGRAQHF,TGCGCCAGCAGCCAAGGCAGGGGGAAGGGTCGGGCCCAGCATTTT
NA,TRBV7-9,TRBJ1-2,many,CASSLEGGYTF,TGTGCCAGCAGCTTGGAAGGGGGCTACACCTTC
NA,TRBV28,TRBJ2-3,NA,CASQAITDTQYF,TGTGCCAGCCAGGCTATCACAGATACGCAGTATTTT